This T cell receptor beta chain was sequenced in a study of T cell responses to AZD1222 COVID-19 vaccine. Study-wide findings and caveats: Possibly, clonal diversity was underestimated; donors were largely white British and included more females. Nearly half of spike-specific TCRs reportedly go after variant regions that carry no mutations.

Germline V CDR1 and CDR2: LGHDT, YNNKEL (reference sequence). The trim removed 0 bases at V and 7 bases at J, leaving 10 bases unmatched. The CDR3 has 17 residues. Method: immunoSEQ multiplex PCR; TCRdb's copy keeps in-frame clones and lacks some. The sample holds 150,000 to 200,000 clones, 90% to 95% seen once. Notes on this clone: Its cognate antigen is unknown.

This clonotype was sampled from an adult in good health. This specimen was peripheral blood, taken on day 0 of AZD1222 vaccination. The chain joins TRBV3-1 (or the pseudogene TRBV3-2) to TRBJ2-1; 9 nucleotides align to TRBD2. The chain's CDR3 is CASSQEALAGDGNEQFF. In DNA, the CDR3 is TGTGCCAGCAGCCAAGAGGCCTTAGCGGGAGATGGGAATGAGCAGTTCTTC.